The 28 T cell receptor beta chains reported below all come from one sample, sequenced in a study of T cell responses to AZD1222 COVID-19 vaccine. The repertoire was sequenced with immunoSEQ multiplex PCR; TCRdb's copy has only in-frame clones and lacks some. Found here are over 100,000 clones, roughly 86% of them singletons; the top ten hold roughly 12%. The material was peripheral blood, obtained on day 0 of AZD1222 vaccination. Receptor source: an adult in good health.

The chain uses TRBV5-4 and TRBJ1-2, with TRBD1 matching 8 bases. The CDR3 consists of 13 residues. V trimming: 2 bases; J trimming: 6 bases; junction bases outside the gene matches: 3. Germline CDR1 reads SGHNT; CDR2 reads YYREEE (reference sequence). The CDR3 loop is CASSFDRGNGYTF. The CDR3 nucleotides are TGTGCCAGCAGCTTCGACAGGGGAAATGGCTACACCTTC.

This chain connects TRBV29-1 to TRBJ2-5, with D perhaps being TRBD1 or TRBD2 (6 bases each). The CDR3 has 11 residues. Trimming took off 6 bases at V and 5 bases at J, with 10 bases between the two ends. Germline loops: CDR1 SQVTM, CDR2 ANQGSEA. DNA for the CDR3: TGCAGCGTCGGGGGCCCCGAGACCCAGTACTTC. It is translated as CSVGGPETQYF.

The rearrangement joins TRBV4-3 to TRBJ1-3; no clear D. The V gene lost 0 bases and the J gene lost 6 bases, with 9 bases spanning the gap. CDR1 is LGHNA, CDR2 YSLEER, per germline. This CDR3 is 14 amino acids long. In nucleotides, the CDR3 is TGCGCCAGCAGCCAAGAGGGGAGACTAAACACCATATATTTT. Its translation is CASSQEGRLNTIYF.

This clone was seen a single time. The rearrangement links TRBV5-4 to TRBJ2-2; 9 bases align to TRBD1. Germline V gene sequence: CDR1 SGHNT, CDR2 YYREEE (reference sequence). J was trimmed by 6 bases and V by 4 bases; bases with no gene match: 7. CDR3 length: 15 residues. CDR3 in DNA: TGTGCCAGCAGCCGGCAGGGACAGGGCCCCGGGGAGCTGTTTTTT. Protein: CASSRQGQGPGELFF.

This rearrangement joins TRBV6-5 to TRBJ2-5; tentatively, D is TRBD1 or TRBD2 (5 bases each). Looked up from germline, CDR1 is MNHEY and CDR2 is SVGAGI. Trimming took 0 bases from V and 2 from J, leaving 7 bases between them. The CDR3 has 14 residues. In nucleotides, the CDR3 is TGTGCCAGCAGTTACTCGGGGGTACAAGAGACCCAGTACTTC. This gives the protein CASSYSGVQETQYF.

CDR3 in DNA: TGTGCCAGTAGTATAGCGGGAGGGAACTCCTACAATGAGCAGTTCTTC. Translation: CASSIAGGNSYNEQFF. V and J are TRBV19 and TRBJ2-1; 8 bases map to TRBD2. The CDR3 spans 16 residues. With V trimmed by 1 base and J by 0 bases, 2 bases remained unmatched. The germline CDR1 and CDR2 sequences are LNHDA and SQIVND (reference sequence).

CDR3 sequence (DNA): TGCAGCGTTGAAGGTACTGGTAAAGATTACACCTTC. Translating gives CSVEGTGKDYTF. The J gene is TRBJ1-2, the V gene TRBV29-1; D is ambiguous. The CDR3 spans 12 residues. Trimming left V 1 base short and J 11 bases short, with 14 bases between. Germline lookup yields CDR1 SQVTM and CDR2 ANQGSEA.

V is TRBV5-1 and J is TRBJ2-5; D not certain. This CDR3 spans 11 amino acids. With 2 bases removed from V and 5 bases from J, the gap between germline ends came to 4 bases. Germline-derived CDR1 and CDR2 are SGHRS and YFSETQ. The CDR3 region is CASSFGETQYF. The CDR3 coding sequence is TGCGCCAGCAGCTTTGGGGAGACCCAGTACTTC. Full variable domain (remainder filled in from reference TRBV5-1 and TRBJ2-5): KAGVTQTPRYLIKTRGQQVTLSCSPISGHRSVSWYQQTPGQGLQFLFEYFSETQRNKGNFPGRFSGRQFSNSRSEMNVSTLELGDSALYLCASSFGETQYFGPGTRLLVL.

This sequence joins TRBV7-9 and TRBJ1-2; D is perhaps TRBD1 (5 bases). V was pared by 0 bases and J by 6 bases, with 8 bases between. Germline V gene lookup returns CDR1 SEHNR and CDR2 FQNEAQ (reference sequence). The CDR3 has 13 amino acids. The CDR3 sequence: CASSLAETDGYTF. For the CDR3, the DNA is TGTGCCAGCAGCTTAGCCGAGACAGATGGCTACACCTTC. Supplemented by reference TRBV7-9 and TRBJ1-2, the full variable domain reads DTGVSQNPRHKITKRGQNVTFRCDPISEHNRLYWYRQTLGQGPEFLTYFQNEAQLEKSRLLSDRFSAERPKGSFSTLEIQRTEQGDSAMYLCASSLAETDGYTFGSGTRLTVV.

This clone was detected a few times. The V gene is TRBV2, the J gene TRBJ1-5; maybe TRBD1 (5 bases). Germline CDR1 and CDR2: SNHLY and FYNNEI. V lost 6 bases and J 0 bases, leaving 15 bases between the germline ends. There are 16 residues in the CDR3. This CDR3 reads CASRYVGANSNQPQHF. CDR3 coding DNA: TGTGCCAGCAGGTACGTTGGGGCGAATAGCAATCAGCCCCAGCATTTT.

The rearrangement joins TRBV27 to TRBJ1-1; D perhaps matches TRBD1 (6 bases). Between the trimmed V and J ends, which lost 5 bases and 1 base, there was a span of 14 bases. This CDR3 has 15 residues. Germline V gene lookup returns CDR1 MNHEY and CDR2 SMNVEV (reference sequence). The DNA for the CDR3 is TGTGCCAGCAGTGAACCTGGGACAAGGAACACTGAAGCTTTCTTT. Encoded protein: CASSEPGTRNTEAFF.

V gene TRBV3-1 (or the pseudogene TRBV3-2) combines with J gene TRBJ2-7; the D gene is possibly TRBD2 (7 bases). The CDR3 is 13 amino acids. With 0 bases removed from V and 12 bases from J, the gap between germline ends came to 15 bases. Germline V CDR1 and CDR2: LGHDT, YNNKEL (reference sequence). CDR3 sequence: CASSQDGRGGTYF. The DNA of the CDR3 is TGTGCCAGCAGCCAAGATGGTAGGGGGGGAACGTACTTC.

The chain recombines TRBV7-9 with TRBJ1-4, with 7 bases identical to TRBD1. With V trimmed by 3 bases and J by 8 bases, 9 bases remained unmatched. Germline V gene lookup returns CDR1 SEHNR and CDR2 FQNEAQ (reference sequence). The CDR3 extends over 15 amino acids. DNA for the CDR3: TGTGCCAGCAGCTTCAGACAGGGTATTGACGAAAAACTGTTTTTT. Protein: CASSFRQGIDEKLFF. The entire variable domain, with the rest obtained from reference TRBV7-9 and TRBJ1-4, is as follows: DTGVSQNPRHKITKRGQNVTFRCDPISEHNRLYWYRQTLGQGPEFLTYFQNEAQLEKSRLLSDRFSAERPKGSFSTLEIQRTEQGDSAMYLCASSFRQGIDEKLFFGSGTQLSVL.

The rearrangement joins TRBV11-2 to TRBJ2-5, with TRBD2 as a possible D gene (6 bases). V shed 1 base and J shed 3 bases, with 9 bases lying between them. CDR1 is SGHAT and CDR2 is FQNNGV in the germline V gene. The CDR3 consists of 14 residues. The CDR3, as DNA: TGTGCCAGCAGCTTAGCAGGAGGGGAAGAGACCCAGTACTTC. The encoded protein is CASSLAGGEETQYF.

In this sample, this clone turned up once. This chain uses TRBV7-2 with TRBJ1-1; tentative D call: TRBD1 (6 bases). This CDR3 has 13 residues. Germline-derived CDR1 and CDR2 are SGHTA and FQGNSA. Trimming stripped 7 bases from V and 6 bases from J, with 15 bases between. This CDR3 reads CASTFLGGSEAFF. Here the CDR3 DNA reads TGTGCCAGCACCTTCCTTGGGGGCTCTGAAGCTTTCTTT.

This clone has just one count. V is TRBV28 and J is TRBJ2-5; 8 nucleotides line up with TRBD2. The CDR3 sequence is 15 residues long. V trimming: 8 bases; J trimming: 5 bases; junction bases outside the gene matches: 13. The V gene's germline CDR1 is MDHEN and CDR2 SYDVKM. CDR3 protein: CASGAKVAGRETQYF. The CDR3 DNA reads TGTGCCAGCGGCGCCAAGGTAGCGGGAAGGGAGACCCAGTACTTC.

This clone has just a few counts. V gene TRBV9 combines with J gene TRBJ1-3; 7 nucleotides match TRBD1. The CDR3 contains 16 residues. CDR1 SGDLS and CDR2 YYNGEE come from the germline V gene. J lost 4 bases, V lost 4 bases, and 11 bases had no gene match. DNA of the CDR3: TGTGCCAGCAGCTCCGATTCGACAGGGCGGGGAAACACCATATATTTT. This gives the protein CASSSDSTGRGNTIYF.

The chain links TRBV28 to TRBJ2-2; 7 bases agree with TRBD2. The trim removed 1 base at V and 5 bases at J, leaving 7 bases unmatched. CDR1 MDHEN and CDR2 SYDVKM come from the germline V gene. The CDR3 contains 16 residues. The CDR3 protein is CASSLSAGLGTGELFF. The CDR3 DNA sequence: TGTGCCAGCAGTTTATCAGCGGGATTGGGGACCGGGGAGCTGTTTTTT. The variable domain in full, completed from reference TRBV28 and TRBJ2-2, reads DVKVTQSSRYLVKRTGEKVFLECVQDMDHENMFWYRQDPGLGLRLIYFSYDVKMKEKGDIPEGYSVSREKKERFSLILESASTNQTSMYLCASSLSAGLGTGELFFGEGSRLTVL.

This clone is a singleton in its sample. The chain links TRBV3-1 (or the pseudogene TRBV3-2) to TRBJ1-2; TRBD1 is a possible D gene (6 bases). V was cut by 1 base and J by 0 bases, with 18 bases left in between. The germline CDR1 and CDR2 sequences are LGHDT and YNNKEL (reference sequence). The CDR3 is made up of 18 amino acids. CDR3 sequence: CASSQAWGRGYSNYGYTF. The DNA of the CDR3 is TGTGCCAGCAGCCAAGCGTGGGGGCGCGGGTATTCTAACTATGGCTACACCTTC.

This chain links TRBV12-3 or TRBV12-4 with TRBJ1-1; a possible D gene is TRBD1 (5 bases). Trimming removed 6 bases at V and 4 bases at J, with 12 bases between. This CDR3 has 13 amino acids. The DNA for the CDR3 is TGTGCCAGCAGCCACGAGACAGTCACTGAAGCTTTCTTT. Amino acid sequence: CASSHETVTEAFF.

CDR3 nucleotides: TGTGCCAGCAGCGTATCAGTGACATATGGCTACACCTTC. It codes for CASSVSVTYGYTF. The chain carries TRBV9 and TRBJ1-2; D ambiguous. CDR3 length equals 13 residues. CDR1 and CDR2 (germline): SGDLS, YYNGEE. The ends were cut back, 1 base at V and 5 bases at J, with 9 bases in the middle.

The chain joins TRBV20-1 to TRBJ1-2, with D possibly TRBD1 on 6 matching bases. The CDR3 runs 12 residues. Between the trimmed V and J ends, which lost 3 bases and 2 bases, there was a span of 7 bases. Germline V gives CDR1 DFQATT, CDR2 SNEGSKA (reference sequence). The CDR3 loop is CSASTGNYGYTF. CDR3 nucleotide sequence: TGCAGTGCTAGTACAGGGAACTATGGCTACACCTTC.

The chain recombines TRBV3-1 (or the pseudogene TRBV3-2) with TRBJ2-7; D gene ambiguous. From germline, CDR1 is LGHDT and CDR2 YNNKEL (reference sequence). With 5 bases removed from V and 0 bases from J, the gap between germline ends came to 11 bases. The CDR3 has 14 residues. The CDR3 sequence is CASSSPGNSYEQYF. CDR3 DNA sequence: TGTGCCAGCAGCTCACCAGGTAACTCCTACGAGCAGTACTTC.

V is TRBV6-2 or TRBV6-3 and J is TRBJ2-7, with D unclear. Germline V gene sequence: CDR1 MNHEY, CDR2 SVGEGT. The CDR3 loop spans 14 amino acids. The germline V and J ends were trimmed by 0 bases and 5 bases, with 11 bases remaining between them. CDR3 DNA: TGTGCCAGCAGTTACTCGCATAGGGCACACGAGCAGTACTTC. It encodes CASSYSHRAHEQYF.

This chain connects TRBV4-3 to TRBJ1-2; no clear D gene. Trimming took 0 bases from V and 1 from J, leaving 9 bases between them. This CDR3 has 15 amino acids. Germline assignment: CDR1 LGHNA and CDR2 YSLEER. This CDR3 is CASSQESVYNYGYTF. The CDR3 nucleotides are TGCGCCAGCAGCCAAGAGTCGGTGTATAACTATGGCTACACCTTC.

The chain carries TRBV5-1 and TRBJ2-3; 10 nucleotides align to TRBD2. With 2 bases clipped from V and 5 bases from J, the junction kept 8 bases outside the gene matches. There are 16 residues in the CDR3. Germline-derived CDR1 and CDR2 are SGHRS and YFSETQ. CDR3 coding DNA: TGCGCCAGCAGCTTACCAGCGGGGGGGCATGGAGATACGCAGTATTTT. This codes for CASSLPAGGHGDTQYF.

The chain is built from TRBV4-3 and TRBJ2-3; possibly TRBD1 for D (5 bases). The CDR3 contains 16 residues. The germline V and J ends were trimmed by 0 bases and 7 bases, with 17 bases remaining between them. Germline V CDR1 and CDR2: LGHNA, YSLEER. CDR3: CASSQDLTAPRHTQYF. For the CDR3, the DNA is TGCGCCAGCAGCCAAGATTTGACAGCGCCCAGGCATACGCAGTATTTT.

A single count supports this clone. J is TRBJ2-7 and V is TRBV4-3; D is undetermined. V was clipped by 0 bases and J by 3 bases, with 6 bases between them. The CDR3 extends over 13 amino acids. Germline V gives CDR1 LGHNA, CDR2 YSLEER. In nucleotides, the CDR3 is TGCGCCAGCAGCCAAGATGGGCACTACGAGCAGTACTTC. This sequence encodes CASSQDGHYEQYF.